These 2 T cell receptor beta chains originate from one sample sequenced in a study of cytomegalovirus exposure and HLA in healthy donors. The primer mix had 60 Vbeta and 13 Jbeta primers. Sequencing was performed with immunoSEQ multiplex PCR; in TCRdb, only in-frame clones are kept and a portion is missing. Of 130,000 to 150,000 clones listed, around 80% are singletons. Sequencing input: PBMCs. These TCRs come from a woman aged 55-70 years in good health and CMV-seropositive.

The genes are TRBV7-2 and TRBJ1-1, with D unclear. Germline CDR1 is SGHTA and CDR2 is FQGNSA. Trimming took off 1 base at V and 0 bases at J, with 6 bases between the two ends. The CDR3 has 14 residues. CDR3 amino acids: CASSLVGLNTEAFF. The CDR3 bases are TGTGCCAGCAGCTTAGTCGGGTTGAACACTGAAGCTTTCTTT. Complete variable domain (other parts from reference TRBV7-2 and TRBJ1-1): GAGVSQSPSNKVTEKGKDVELRCDPISGHTALYWYRQSLGQGLEFLIYFQGNSAPDKSGLPSDRFSAERTGGSVSTLTIQRTQQEDSAVYLCASSLVGLNTEAFFGQGTRLTVV.

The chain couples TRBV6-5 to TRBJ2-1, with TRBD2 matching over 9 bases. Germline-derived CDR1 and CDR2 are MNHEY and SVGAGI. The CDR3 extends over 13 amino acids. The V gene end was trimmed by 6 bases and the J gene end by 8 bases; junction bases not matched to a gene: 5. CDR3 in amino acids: CASSAREGDEQFF. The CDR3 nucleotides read TGTGCCAGCAGCGCGCGGGAGGGTGATGAGCAGTTCTTC.